The 27 T cell receptor beta chains given below trace back to one sample, sequenced in a study of blood T cell repertoires in COVID-19. Repertoires were generated with immunoSEQ multiplex PCR, while TCRdb's copy carries only in-frame clones and drops some. The table has about 300,000 clones, 75% to 90% seen once. Input material: PBMCs or T cells enriched from blood (not recorded which). Source of these receptors: a woman in her 30s who had been exposed to COVID-19.

The chain is built from TRBV7-9 and TRBJ1-1, with 8 positions matching TRBD1. Germline CDR1 reads SEHNR; CDR2 reads FQNEAQ (reference sequence). The V and J ends lost 6 bases and 6 bases, in that order; junction bases with no gene match: 6. The CDR3 sequence is 13 residues long. This CDR3 reads CASSYTGGAEAFF. CDR3 DNA: TGTGCCAGCAGTTACACAGGGGGGGCTGAAGCTTTCTTT.

The chain joins TRBV7-9 to TRBJ2-7; weak D call: TRBD2 (6 bases). There are 14 residues in the CDR3. The V gene's germline CDR1 is SEHNR and CDR2 FQNEAQ (reference sequence). V was shortened by 1 base and J by 5 bases, with 12 bases between the two germline ends. The CDR3 DNA follows: TGTGCCAGCAGCTTAGATTCGGGGGTAGACGAGCAGTACTTC. Translated, it gives CASSLDSGVDEQYF. The full variable domain, with the rest looked up from reference TRBV7-9 and TRBJ2-7, is DTGVSQNPRHKITKRGQNVTFRCDPISEHNRLYWYRQTLGQGPEFLTYFQNEAQLEKSRLLSDRFSAERPKGSFSTLEIQRTEQGDSAMYLCASSLDSGVDEQYFGPGTRLTVT.

The count of this clone is one. The chain has TRBV5-1 and TRBJ2-1; 9 nucleotides match TRBD1. The CDR3 sequence is 13 residues long. V lost 5 bases to trimming and J lost 10 bases; unmatched junction nucleotides: 7. The germline V gene has CDR1 SGHRS and CDR2 YFSETQ. CDR3 bases: TGCGCCAGCAGTTTAGACAGGGGGGGAGAGCAGTTCTTC. It is translated as CASSLDRGGEQFF.

The chain joins TRBV5-1 to TRBJ2-5, with 7 bases lining up with TRBD1. The CDR3 totals 14 residues. Germline V CDR1 and CDR2: SGHRS, YFSETQ. With 0 bases clipped from V and 7 bases from J, the junction kept 6 bases outside the gene matches. CDR3 region: CASSLEGGPGTQYF. CDR3 nucleotide sequence: TGCGCCAGCAGCTTGGAAGGGGGCCCTGGGACCCAGTACTTC.

The V call is TRBV25-1, the J call TRBJ1-6, with a tentative D call TRBD1 (6 bases). The CDR3 spans 15 residues. In germline, CDR1 is MGHDK, CDR2 SYGVNS. Trimming stripped 7 bases from V and 6 bases from J, with 16 bases between. The DNA of the CDR3 is TGTGCCAGCACTCAAAGCGGCAGGGGTAATTCACCCCTCCACTTT. Translating gives CASTQSGRGNSPLHF. The whole variable domain, remainder taken from reference TRBV25-1 and TRBJ1-6, is EADIYQTPRYLVIGTGKKITLECSQTMGHDKMYWYQQDPGMELHLIHYSYGVNSTEKGDLSSESTVSRIRTEHFPLTLESARPSHTSQYLCASTQSGRGNSPLHFGNGTRLTVT.

For the CDR3, the DNA is TGTGCCAGCAGCCTCGGGACAGCCGGGGCGGCTTTCTTT. It translates to CASSLGTAGAAFF. The chain couples TRBV12-3 or TRBV12-4 to TRBJ1-1, with 7 bases that match TRBD1. The CDR3 totals 13 residues. V gave up 6 bases and J gave up 11 bases; unmatched junction bases: 12.

The CDR3, as DNA: TGCGCCAGCAGCTTGAATGTAGGGACAGGGTATTACAATGAGCAGTTCTTC. It codes for CASSLNVGTGYYNEQFF. The chain joins TRBV5-1 to TRBJ2-1, with 9 bases identical to TRBD1. The length of the CDR3 is 17 residues. CDR1 SGHRS and CDR2 YFSETQ come from the germline V gene. Trimming cost V 1 base and J 4 bases; bases outside gene matches: 9. Together with reference TRBV5-1 and TRBJ2-1, the CDR3 gives the full variable domain: KAGVTQTPRYLIKTRGQQVTLSCSPISGHRSVSWYQQTPGQGLQFLFEYFSETQRNKGNFPGRFSGRQFSNSRSEMNVSTLELGDSALYLCASSLNVGTGYYNEQFFGPGTRLTVL.

The chain links TRBV27 to TRBJ2-1; the match to TRBD2 covers 9 bases. J gave up 14 bases and V 6 bases, and 20 bases lay outside the gene matches. Per the germline V gene, CDR1 is MNHEY and CDR2 is SMNVEV (reference sequence). The CDR3 loop spans 16 amino acids. The CDR3 DNA reads as TGTGCCAGCAGCTCCTCAGTGGTAGCGGGAGAACGGGGGGAGTTCTTC. This codes for CASSSSVVAGERGEFF.

This chain links TRBV4-3 with TRBJ1-2; D gene unclear. The CDR3 length is 15 residues. The germline V gene has CDR1 LGHNA and CDR2 YSLEER. With 0 bases removed from V and 0 bases from J, the gap between germline ends came to 8 bases. The CDR3 sequence is CASSQDGLANYGYTF. The CDR3 DNA reads TGCGCCAGCAGCCAAGATGGACTAGCTAACTATGGCTACACCTTC.

This sequence joins TRBV7-3 and TRBJ2-3; the match to TRBD2 covers 7 bases. The length of the CDR3 is 16 residues. The trim removed 5 bases at V and 8 bases at J, leaving 16 bases unmatched. Germline V CDR1 and CDR2: SGHTA, FQGTGA. CDR3 protein: CASSPGGASGERTQYF. The DNA for the CDR3 is TGTGCCAGCAGCCCGGGGGGTGCTAGCGGAGAGCGTACGCAGTATTTT.

This rearrangement joins TRBV5-8 to TRBJ1-5; tentatively, D is TRBD1 (6 bases). The CDR3 is 16 amino acids. Germline V gene data show CDR1 as SGHTS and CDR2 as YDEGEE. Trimming pared 2 bases from V and 2 bases from J, leaving 14 bases between. The CDR3 here is CASSFYAGVRNQPQHF. The CDR3 DNA reads TGTGCCAGCAGCTTCTATGCAGGGGTCCGCAATCAGCCCCAGCATTTT.

The CDR3 region is CASGLRLAGRNEQFF. The CDR3 DNA reads as TGTGCTAGTGGTTTGAGACTAGCGGGGAGGAATGAGCAGTTCTTC. The gene calls are TRBV12-5 and TRBJ2-1; TRBD2 matches 11 bases. The length of the CDR3 is 15 residues. Germline V gene sequence: CDR1 LGHNT, CDR2 FRNRAP. The V and J ends lost 2 bases and 7 bases, in that order; junction bases with no gene match: 4.

The rearrangement joins TRBV18 to TRBJ1-2; TRBD1 matches 9 bases. Germline CDR1 KGHSH, CDR2 LQKENI. With 5 bases clipped from V and 7 bases from J, the junction kept 14 bases outside the gene matches. This CDR3 comprises 16 residues. CDR3 region: CASSSTGGPGPGGYTF. Here the CDR3 DNA reads TGTGCCAGCTCATCGACAGGGGGTCCAGGGCCCGGTGGCTACACCTTC.

This clone was observed a handful of times. The rearrangement links TRBV5-6 to TRBJ2-2; D may be TRBD1 (6 bases). The ends were cut back, 2 bases at V and 3 bases at J, with 14 bases in the middle. This CDR3 region has 16 residues. Germline V gene sequence: CDR1 SGHDT, CDR2 YYEEEE. CDR3 DNA: TGTGCCAGCAGCTTACTCTTGAAGGGGGACACCGGGGAGCTGTTTTTT. This translates into CASSLLLKGDTGELFF.

In DNA form, the CDR3 reads TGTGCCAGCAGAAAACTAGCGGGCTCCTACAATGAGCAGTTCTTC. Translating gives CASRKLAGSYNEQFF. V and J are TRBV7-8 and TRBJ2-1; 9 positions agree with TRBD2. J lost 0 bases, V lost 6 bases, and 3 bases had no gene match. CDR1 SGHVS and CDR2 FQNEAQ come from the germline V gene. This CDR3 has 15 amino acids. Based on the CDR3 plus reference TRBV7-8 and TRBJ2-1, the full variable domain is GAGVSQSPRYKVAKRGQDVALRCDPISGHVSLFWYQQALGQGPEFLTYFQNEAQLDKSGLPSDRFFAERPEGSVSTLKIQRTQQEDSAVYLCASRKLAGSYNEQFFGPGTRLTVL.

The gene calls are TRBV15 and TRBJ2-1, with a weak D call TRBD2 (7 bases). The CDR3 has 13 residues. V lost 5 bases and J lost 8, with 13 bases in between. Per germline, CDR1 LNHNV and CDR2 YYDKDF (reference sequence). This chain's CDR3 is CATSEGGGDEQFF. DNA of the CDR3: TGTGCCACCAGCGAAGGCGGGGGCGATGAGCAGTTCTTC.

This clone was observed once. This rearrangement joins TRBV5-1 to TRBJ2-3; 9 positions match TRBD1. The V gene's germline CDR1 is SGHRS and CDR2 YFSETQ. This CDR3 has 15 residues. The ends lost 5 bases at V and 2 bases at J; junction bases unmatched: 6. CDR3 nucleotide sequence: TGCGCCAGCAGGTTACAGGGGGCGTACACAGATACGCAGTATTTT. Its protein product is CASRLQGAYTDTQYF. Full variable domain (missing parts from reference TRBV5-1 and TRBJ2-3): KAGVTQTPRYLIKTRGQQVTLSCSPISGHRSVSWYQQTPGQGLQFLFEYFSETQRNKGNFPGRFSGRQFSNSRSEMNVSTLELGDSALYLCASRLQGAYTDTQYFGPGTRLTVL.

With respect to this clone: The junction departs from the called germline gene at one end, perhaps through a read error. This chain uses TRBV30 with TRBJ1-2; D is uncertain. CDR1 is GTSNPN, CDR2 SVGIG, per germline (reference sequence). The CDR3 runs 13 residues. CDR3 in DNA: TGTGCCTGGAGAGAGTTAACGTCCACTCCTTTCGCCTTC. Translated, it gives CAWRELTSTPFAF.

This chain joins TRBV24-1 and TRBJ2-3; TRBD1 aligns across 7 bases. CDR1 and CDR2 from the germline V gene are KGHDR and SFDVKD. This CDR3 spans 16 amino acids. With V trimmed by 4 bases and J by 2 bases, 8 bases remained unmatched. The DNA for the CDR3 is TGTGCCACCAGTGACCAAGACAGGGCCGACACAGATACGCAGTATTTT. Translated: CATSDQDRADTDTQYF.

This clone has just one count. The rearrangement joins TRBV2 to TRBJ1-1; D not resolved. Germline CDR1 reads SNHLY; CDR2 reads FYNNEI. Between the trimmed V and J ends, which lost 4 bases and 6 bases, there was a span of 9 bases. The CDR3 has 12 amino acids. The CDR3 DNA reads TGTGCCAGCAGTGTTAACGAGGCTGAAGCTTTCTTT. Its protein is CASSVNEAEAFF.

In its sample, this clone was seen once. The same CDR3 can be traced to other DNA sequences in this sample. V is TRBV20-1 and J is TRBJ2-5, with unresolved D. Trimming took 3 bases from V and 1 from J, leaving 9 bases between them. This CDR3 has 13 residues. Germline V gives CDR1 DFQATT, CDR2 SNEGSKA (reference sequence). The CDR3 protein is CSASRTVQETQYF. The CDR3 coding sequence is TGCAGTGCTAGTCGTACGGTCCAAGAGACCCAGTACTTC.

V is TRBV5-4 and J is TRBJ2-5, with TRBD2 identical over 14 bases. V was pared by 9 bases and J by 4 bases, with 8 bases of the junction left unmatched. This CDR3 comprises 15 residues. Germline V CDR1 and CDR2: SGHNT, YYREEE (reference sequence). CDR3 sequence (DNA): TGTGCCACAAGAGGGACTAGCGGGGGAGGAGAGACCCAGTACTTC. Amino acid sequence: CATRGTSGGGETQYF.

J is TRBJ2-5 and V is TRBV30; TRBD1 agrees at 8 bases. Unmatched junction bases numbered 13, after V lost 2 bases and J lost 5 bases. The CDR3 consists of 16 residues. Looked up from germline, CDR1 is GTSNPN and CDR2 is SVGIG (reference sequence). Here the CDR3 DNA reads TGTGCCTGGAGTCAGTCCCCAGGGGGCTGGACGGAGACCCAGTACTTC. This sequence encodes CAWSQSPGGWTETQYF.

The chain employs TRBV12-3 or TRBV12-4 and TRBJ1-1; TRBD1 aligns across 7 bases. With V trimmed by 5 bases and J by 6 bases, 3 bases remained unmatched. The CDR3 is made up of 12 amino acids. CDR3 sequence (DNA): TGTGCCAGCAGTCCGAGGGGGCCTGAAGCTTTCTTT. Translation gives CASSPRGPEAFF.

Here the CDR3 reads CASSQTTDRYNEQFF. Written as DNA, the CDR3 is TGTGCCAGCAGCCAAACAACGGACAGATACAATGAGCAGTTCTTC. The gene calls are TRBV7-8 and TRBJ2-1; weak D call: TRBD1 (6 bases). Germline V gives CDR1 SGHVS, CDR2 FQNEAQ. The V end lost 5 bases, the J end lost 4 bases, and 15 bases lay between the germline ends. This CDR3 comprises 15 residues.

The V call is TRBV27, the J call TRBJ2-5; maybe TRBD2 (5 bases). V lost 5 bases and J lost 4, with 11 bases in between. Germline V gene lookup returns CDR1 MNHEY and CDR2 SMNVEV (reference sequence). The CDR3 length is 13 residues. CDR3: CASSPSRGETQYF. The CDR3 nucleotides are TGTGCCAGCAGTCCCTCACGGGGAGAGACCCAGTACTTC.

The chain is built from TRBV9 and TRBJ1-1; D unresolved. CDR3 size: 13 residues. V gave up 0 bases and J gave up 4 bases, with 7 bases separating them. Germline assignment: CDR1 SGDLS and CDR2 YYNGEE. The CDR3 sequence: CASSVESGTEAFF. In DNA form, the CDR3 reads TGTGCCAGCAGCGTAGAAAGCGGCACTGAAGCTTTCTTT. The complete variable domain, with remaining parts taken from reference TRBV9 and TRBJ1-1, reads DSGVTQTPKHLITATGQRVTLRCSPRSGDLSVYWYQQSLDQGLQFLIQYYNGEERAKGNILERFSAQQFPDLHSELNLSSLELGDSALYFCASSVESGTEAFFGQGTRLTVV.